The 27 T cell receptor beta chains reported below all come from one sample, sequenced in a study of blood T cell repertoires in COVID-19. TCRdb's copy holds only in-frame clones and misses some; the assay was immunoSEQ multiplex PCR. In the table there are more than 200,000 clones, roughly 84% of which are singletons. Sequenced sample: PBMCs or T cells enriched from blood (not recorded which). These receptors originate from a man aged 25 to 40 in a cohort exposed to, infected with or recovered from COVID-19 (not recorded which).

This clone appeared once. The CDR3 loop reads CASSWSENQPQHF. In DNA, the CDR3 is TGTGCCAGCAGTTGGTCAGAAAATCAGCCCCAGCATTTT. The chain combines TRBV27 with TRBJ1-5; D is ambiguous. V was trimmed by 4 bases and J by 4 bases, leaving 8 bases between them. This CDR3 is 13 amino acids long. CDR1 is MNHEY, CDR2 SMNVEV, per germline (reference sequence).

The chain links TRBV18 to TRBJ2-7; 13 nucleotides line up with TRBD2. J gave up 1 base and V 6 bases, and 3 bases lay outside the gene matches. CDR3 length: 15 amino acids. CDR1 KGHSH and CDR2 LQKENI come from the germline V gene. The CDR3 spells CASSGLAGESYEQYF. In nucleotides, the CDR3 is TGTGCCAGCTCCGGACTAGCGGGAGAATCCTACGAGCAGTACTTC.

The chain carries TRBV24-1 and TRBJ2-7; TRBD2 might be the D (5 bases). Germline V lookup: CDR1 KGHDR, CDR2 SFDVKD. The CDR3 runs 16 residues. V dropped 4 bases and J dropped 5 bases, with 20 bases sitting between them. For the CDR3, the DNA is TGTGCCACCAGTGAGAAAGGACGGGGATTCCTTAACGAGCAGTACTTC. Protein product: CATSEKGRGFLNEQYF.

The J gene is TRBJ1-1, the V gene TRBV18; 7 nucleotides align to TRBD1. Germline assignment: CDR1 KGHSH and CDR2 LQKENI. The V gene end was trimmed by 8 bases and the J gene end by 5 bases; junction bases not matched to a gene: 8. CDR3 length: 13 amino acids. The chain's CDR3 is CASAPGGQTEAFF. CDR3 in DNA: TGTGCCAGCGCTCCAGGGGGTCAGACTGAAGCTTTCTTT.

V gene TRBV28 combines with J gene TRBJ1-5; maybe TRBD1 (5 bases). Trimming shortened V by 6 bases and J by 0 bases, and 12 bases separated the two germline ends. The CDR3 runs to 15 residues. Germline-derived CDR1 and CDR2 are MDHEN and SYDVKM. Here the CDR3 reads CASRPTVYSNQPQHF. CDR3 nucleotides: TGTGCCAGCAGGCCGACAGTCTATAGCAATCAGCCCCAGCATTTT.

The rearrangement joins TRBV10-3 to TRBJ2-2, with a tentative D call TRBD2 (6 bases). The V gene's germline CDR1 is ENHRY and CDR2 SYGVKD. The CDR3 sequence is 18 residues long. V dropped 3 bases and J dropped 2 bases, with 19 bases sitting between them. CDR3 protein: CAISDPAYRSGNTGELFF. The CDR3 DNA sequence: TGTGCCATCAGTGACCCCGCATACCGTAGCGGAAACACCGGGGAGCTGTTTTTT.

The count of this clone is one. The gene calls are TRBV28 and TRBJ2-3; 7 nucleotides align to TRBD1. The germline gives CDR1 MDHEN, CDR2 SYDVKM. Trimming cost V 5 bases and J 0 bases; bases outside gene matches: 14. The CDR3 totals 18 residues. The CDR3 coding sequence is TGTGCCAGCAGTCCGAGAGTGACAGGGAGATATAGCACAGATACGCAGTATTTT. Its protein is CASSPRVTGRYSTDTQYF.

The CDR3 DNA follows: TGTGCCAGTAGTATCGGGAGGAATCAGCCCCAGCATTTT. Protein sequence: CASSIGRNQPQHF. This sequence joins TRBV19 and TRBJ1-5, with D unclear. Germline V gene lookup returns CDR1 LNHDA and CDR2 SQIVND (reference sequence). Trimming took off 3 bases at V and 4 bases at J, with 7 bases between the two ends. The CDR3 has 13 residues. The full variable domain, rest sourced from reference TRBV19 and TRBJ1-5, is DGGITQSPKYLFRKEGQNVTLSCEQNLNHDAMYWYRQDPGQGLRLIYYSQIVNDFQKGDIAEGYSVSREKKESFPLTVTSAQKNPTAFYLCASSIGRNQPQHFGDGTRLSIL.

The rearrangement uses TRBV27 and TRBJ2-1; 9 bases map to TRBD2. CDR3 length: 15 residues. Germline-derived CDR1 and CDR2 are MNHEY and SMNVEV (reference sequence). After removal of 5 bases from V and 5 bases from J, the junction contained 7 bases not matched to a gene. Here the CDR3 reads CASSPIAGEHNEQFF. CDR3 DNA sequence: TGTGCCAGCAGTCCAATAGCGGGAGAACACAATGAGCAGTTCTTC.

For this clone: The sample has other DNA sequences that encode this CDR3 too. The CDR3 DNA sequence: TGTGCCAGCAGCGTAGCTACGAGGACTGAAGCTTTCTTT. Translated, it gives CASSVATRTEAFF. The genes are TRBV9 and TRBJ1-1, with D unresolved. Trimming left V 0 bases short and J 5 bases short, with 8 bases between. CDR1 is SGDLS, CDR2 YYNGEE, per germline. The CDR3 covers 13 residues.

The CDR3 loop reads CARSIVPPDYGYTF. In DNA form, the CDR3 reads TGTGCCAGAAGCATCGTTCCTCCGGACTATGGCTACACCTTC. J is TRBJ1-2 and V is TRBV7-5. TRBV7-5 is a documented pseudogene. The CDR3 loop spans 14 amino acids.

The chain joins TRBV5-1 to TRBJ1-3; D unresolved. Germline V CDR1 and CDR2: SGHRS, YFSETQ. The CDR3 extends over 14 amino acids. Between the trimmed V and J ends, which lost 4 bases and 2 bases, there was a span of 10 bases. The DNA of the CDR3 is TGCGCCAGCAGCCCCTCCTCGGCTGGAAACACCATATATTTT. It codes for CASSPSSAGNTIYF.

The chain recombines TRBV6-5 with TRBJ1-6, with D perhaps matching TRBD1 (5 bases). In germline, CDR1 is MNHEY, CDR2 SVGAGI. The CDR3 loop spans 15 amino acids. Trimming took off 7 bases at V and 8 bases at J, with 18 bases between the two ends. CDR3: CASIRWGTSDSPLHF. Here the CDR3 DNA reads TGTGCCAGCATCAGATGGGGGACTTCTGATTCACCCCTCCACTTT.

The V gene is TRBV6-5, the J gene TRBJ1-2, with D possibly TRBD1 on 6 matching bases. This CDR3 spans 12 amino acids. The germline V and J ends were trimmed by 6 bases and 6 bases, with 11 bases remaining between them. Germline CDR1 MNHEY, CDR2 SVGAGI. The CDR3 DNA reads as TGTGCCAGCAGCCCGGGACACGATGGCTACACCTTC. It yields the protein CASSPGHDGYTF.

With respect to this clone: At the DNA level, this CDR3 is encoded by other sequences in the same sample as well. The chain couples TRBV15 to TRBJ2-1; 9 positions match TRBD2. This CDR3 comprises 16 residues. CDR1 is LNHNV and CDR2 is YYDKDF in the germline V gene (reference sequence). The junction had 5 bases not matched to a gene; V was cut back by 3 bases and J by 2 bases. DNA for the CDR3: TGTGCCACCAGCAGTTCGCGCGGGAGGGCCTACAATGAGCAGTTCTTC. As protein: CATSSSRGRAYNEQFF.

The gene calls are TRBV5-8 and TRBJ2-6, with D perhaps matching TRBD2 (5 bases). Trimming left V 4 bases short and J 0 bases short, with 8 bases between. The CDR3 contains 15 residues. CDR1 is SGHTS and CDR2 is YDEGEE in the germline V gene. The CDR3 is CASSLGSSGANVLTF. The DNA of the CDR3 is TGTGCCAGCAGCCTAGGGAGCTCTGGGGCCAACGTCCTGACTTTC.

This chain joins TRBV6-5 and TRBJ2-5; 9 nucleotides line up with TRBD1. Germline lookup yields CDR1 MNHEY and CDR2 SVGAGI. V shed 10 bases, J shed 5 bases, and the junction held 8 bases outside the gene matches. The CDR3 has 13 amino acids. The CDR3 DNA sequence: TGTGCCACCTCCCGGGACAGGGCGGAGACCCAGTACTTC. Amino acids: CATSRDRAETQYF.

V usage is TRBV2 and J usage is TRBJ1-5; D not certain. Trimming took 6 bases from V and 0 from J, leaving 9 bases between them. CDR1 and CDR2 from the germline V gene are SNHLY and FYNNEI. This CDR3 spans 14 amino acids. CDR3 nucleotide sequence: TGTGCCAGCAGACGACAAAATAGCAATCAGCCCCAGCATTTT. It is translated as CASRRQNSNQPQHF.

The chain couples TRBV11-2 to TRBJ2-6; 11 nucleotides agree with TRBD1. Germline trimming cut 3 bases from V and 3 bases from J; bases unmatched to any gene: 7. CDR1 SGHAT and CDR2 FQNNGV come from the germline V gene. CDR3 length: 18 amino acids. CDR3 region: CASSFPRTGGVGANVLTF. In DNA form, the CDR3 reads TGTGCCAGCAGCTTCCCCCGGACAGGGGGCGTTGGGGCCAACGTCCTGACTTTC.

This clone was found once. Other DNA sequences of this sample code for an identical CDR3. This chain connects TRBV5-1 to TRBJ1-4, with no clear D. CDR1 is SGHRS and CDR2 is YFSETQ in the germline V gene. V lost 4 bases and J lost 0, with 10 bases in between. CDR3 length: 15 residues. The CDR3 nucleotides are TGCGCCAGCAGCACCGATAGTACAACTAATGAAAAACTGTTTTTT. The encoded protein is CASSTDSTTNEKLFF.

This chain links TRBV6-6 with TRBJ2-7; TRBD2 matches 13 bases. There are 15 residues in the CDR3. Germline V gives CDR1 MNHNY, CDR2 SVGAGI (reference sequence). Germline trimming cut 2 bases from V and 4 bases from J; bases unmatched to any gene: 2. CDR3 region: CASSYRTSGSYEQYF. The CDR3 region has the DNA TGTGCCAGCAGTTACAGGACTAGCGGGAGTTACGAGCAGTACTTC.

This sequence joins TRBV11-2 and TRBJ2-2; 10 bases agree with TRBD2. CDR1 SGHAT and CDR2 FQNNGV come from the germline V gene. This CDR3 is built from 18 residues. V lost 2 bases to trimming and J lost 3 bases; unmatched junction nucleotides: 9. CDR3 nucleotide sequence: TGTGCCAGCAGCTTAATCGCTAGCGGGAGCGGTTACACCGGGGAGCTGTTTTTT. Translating gives CASSLIASGSGYTGELFF.

The V and J genes are TRBV27 and TRBJ2-7; 15 bases fit TRBD2. Germline CDR1 reads MNHEY; CDR2 reads SMNVEV (reference sequence). This CDR3 is 17 amino acids long. Germline trimming cut 3 bases from V and 4 bases from J; bases unmatched to any gene: 7. In nucleotides, the CDR3 is TGTGCCAGCAGTTTCCTTGGACTAGCGGGAGGGTTGTACGAGCAGTACTTC. Residues: CASSFLGLAGGLYEQYF.

The gene calls are TRBV7-9 and TRBJ2-2; D perhaps matches TRBD1 (5 bases). Trimming stripped 5 bases from V and 7 bases from J, with 14 bases between. CDR1 SEHNR and CDR2 FQNEAQ come from the germline V gene (reference sequence). This CDR3 has 14 residues. The CDR3 loop is CASSAPDSGGELFF. The DNA for the CDR3 is TGTGCCAGCAGCGCGCCCGACAGTGGCGGGGAGCTGTTTTTT.

This clone occurred a few times. The V gene is TRBV12-5, the J gene TRBJ2-1; 7 bases fit TRBD1. This CDR3 comprises 15 residues. The V gene's germline CDR1 is LGHNT and CDR2 FRNRAP. V lost 5 bases and J lost 7; bases outside the gene matches: 11. The CDR3 loop reads CASGQFLDRKNEQFF. Here the CDR3 DNA reads TGTGCTAGTGGTCAATTTTTGGACAGGAAGAATGAGCAGTTCTTC.

This clone was observed once. The rearrangement uses TRBV9 and TRBJ1-6; the D is unclear. V dropped 7 bases and J dropped 5 bases, with 13 bases sitting between them. In germline, CDR1 is SGDLS, CDR2 YYNGEE. The CDR3 length is 14 residues. As DNA, the CDR3 is TGTGCCAGCCGCGGAGGAGAGGATAATTCACCCCTCCACTTT. This translates into CASRGGEDNSPLHF.

This clone was detected a few times. This chain uses TRBV9 with TRBJ2-5; 9 bases agree with TRBD2. Trimming removed 6 bases from V and 4 bases from J; junction bases left unmatched: 16. Germline CDR1 is SGDLS and CDR2 is YYNGEE. The CDR3 has 17 residues. Here the CDR3 DNA reads TGTGCCAGCAACACGCCGACACCGGGACTAGCCGGAGAGACCCAGTACTTC. It codes for CASNTPTPGLAGETQYF. Full variable domain (outside the CDR3, taken from reference TRBV9 and TRBJ2-5): DSGVTQTPKHLITATGQRVTLRCSPRSGDLSVYWYQQSLDQGLQFLIQYYNGEERAKGNILERFSAQQFPDLHSELNLSSLELGDSALYFCASNTPTPGLAGETQYFGPGTRLLVL.